These T cell receptor beta chains were read from a single sample in a study of blood T cell repertoires in COVID-19. The method was immunoSEQ multiplex PCR; TCRdb's version includes in-frame clones alone and lacks a portion of them. The sample comprises about 290,000 clones, roughly 90% of which are singletons, and roughly 11% rests with the top ten. What was sequenced was peripheral blood. The receptors originated from a woman in her twenties or thirties with COVID-19, enrolled during active disease. CDR3s include the opening cysteine and the closing phenylalanine or tryptophan. The order of the fields is D gene, CDR3 length, V gene, J gene, clone size, CDR3 DNA, CDR3 protein. D genes are given only for firm matches. Size is omitted from some rows. Given values are once, few, many or a class for expanded clones.

D: NA
length: 13
V: TRBV11-2
J: TRBJ1-1
size: NA
DNA: TGTGCCAGCAGCCCGGACACCTTCACTGAAGCTTTCTTT
CDR3: CASSPDTFTEAFF

D: TRBD1
length: 16
V: TRBV18
J: TRBJ1-3
size: NA
DNA: TGTGCCAGCTCACCACCGGGACAGGGCTCTGGAAACACCATATATTTT
CDR3: CASSPPGQGSGNTIYF

D: TRBD1
length: 15
V: TRBV11-2
J: TRBJ1-2
size: NA
DNA: TGTGCCAGCAGCCCCGACAGGGGGAGAACCTATGGCTACACCTTC
CDR3: CASSPDRGRTYGYTF

D: TRBD1
length: 14
V: TRBV5-4
J: TRBJ1-4
size: NA
DNA: TGTGCCAGCAGCTTAGACAGGGGTAGCGAAAAACTGTTTTTT
CDR3: CASSLDRGSEKLFF

D: NA
length: 17
V: TRBV15
J: TRBJ2-3
size: NA
DNA: TGTGCCACCAGCAGAGCCCCACCTGCAACTCAGGCAGATACGCAGTATTTT
CDR3: CATSRAPPATQADTQYF

D: NA
length: 12
V: TRBV11-1
J: TRBJ1-2
size: NA
DNA: TGTGCCAGCAGCTTGGGGCTTTATGGCTACACCTTC
CDR3: CASSLGLYGYTF

D: TRBD2
length: 14
V: TRBV9
J: TRBJ2-5
size: once
DNA: TGTGCCAGCAGCCACCTTAGCGGGGGACAGACCCAGTACTTC
CDR3: CASSHLSGGQTQYF

D: TRBD1
length: 14
V: TRBV6-5
J: TRBJ1-5
size: NA
DNA: TGTGCCAGCAGGGGACAGGGTTACAATCAGCCCCAGCATTTT
CDR3: CASRGQGYNQPQHF

D: TRBD1
length: 16
V: TRBV7-9
J: TRBJ2-1
size: NA
DNA: TGTGCCAGCAGCCCGGGGACAGGGACCCCGGCGGGTGAGCAGTTCTTC
CDR3: CASSPGTGTPAGEQFF

D: NA
length: 15
V: TRBV18
J: TRBJ1-3
size: NA
DNA: TGTGCCAGCTCACCTACAACGAACTCTGGAAACACCATATATTTT
CDR3: CASSPTTNSGNTIYF

D: TRBD2
length: 18
V: TRBV27
J: TRBJ2-5
size: NA
DNA: TGTGCCAGCAGTTTATCGTCAACGTTCGGGGGGGCAAGAGAGACCCAGTACTTC
CDR3: CASSLSSTFGGARETQYF

D: NA
length: 15
V: TRBV13
J: TRBJ1-1
size: NA
DNA: TGTGCCAGCAGCTTTGGAGGGTATCGGAACACTGAAGCTTTCTTT
CDR3: CASSFGGYRNTEAFF

D: TRBD1
length: 17
V: TRBV7-9
J: TRBJ1-2
size: NA
DNA: TGTGCCAGCAGCTTAGCCCTATCGGACAGGAATAGGCATGGCTACACCTTC
CDR3: CASSLALSDRNRHGYTF

D: NA
length: 14
V: TRBV2
J: TRBJ1-1
size: NA
DNA: TGTGCCGGATACAGGGAGAACATGAACACTGAAGCTTTCTTT
CDR3: CAGYRENMNTEAFF

D: TRBD1
length: 11
V: TRBV23-1
J: TRBJ1-2
size: few
DNA: TGCGCGAGGCAGGGGGAGTATGGCTACACCTTC
CDR3: CARQGEYGYTF

D: NA
length: 14
V: TRBV6-4
J: TRBJ1-1
size: NA
DNA: TGTGCCAGCAGTCCGGGTCCGAGGGAAACTGAAGCTTTCTTT
CDR3: CASSPGPRETEAFF

D: NA
length: 14
V: TRBV6-6
J: TRBJ1-6
size: NA
DNA: TGTGCCAGCAGTTCTGGAGGTTTACATTCACCCCTCCACTTT
CDR3: CASSSGGLHSPLHF

D: NA
length: 13
V: TRBV9
J: TRBJ1-6
size: NA
DNA: TGTGCCAGCAGCGTAACTTTCGGGTCACCCCTCCACTTT
CDR3: CASSVTFGSPLHF

D: NA
length: 13
V: TRBV6-5
J: TRBJ1-4
size: once
DNA: TGTGCCAGCAGCGGACAGTCGCGTGAAAAACTGTTTTTT
CDR3: CASSGQSREKLFF

D: NA
length: 15
V: TRBV7-9
J: TRBJ2-2
size: few
DNA: TGTGCCAGCAGCTTCGGAGGGCCGATCACCGGGGAGCTGTTTTTT
CDR3: CASSFGGPITGELFF

D: NA
length: 13
V: TRBV6-5
J: TRBJ2-2
size: NA
DNA: TGTGCCAGCAGTTACAGAGACACCGGGGAGCTGTTTTTT
CDR3: CASSYRDTGELFF

D: TRBD2
length: 20
V: TRBV7-6
J: TRBJ2-1
size: NA
DNA: TGTGCCAGCAGATTTAGCGGGGGAGGACCCCCCTTAAACTCCTACAATGAGCAGTTCTTC
CDR3: CASRFSGGGPPLNSYNEQFF

D: TRBD2
length: 16
V: TRBV5-1
J: TRBJ2-3
size: NA
DNA: TGCGCCAGCAGCTTGGCCGGACTAGCGGGAACAGATACGCAGTATTTT
CDR3: CASSLAGLAGTDTQYF

D: NA
length: 13
V: TRBV5-6
J: TRBJ1-5
size: NA
DNA: TGTGCCAGCAGCTTCCGGGACAATCAGCCCCAGCATTTT
CDR3: CASSFRDNQPQHF

D: TRBD1
length: 17
V: TRBV28
J: TRBJ1-6
size: NA
DNA: TGTGCCAGCAGTCTCCTCCGGACAGGGGAGCTTAATTCACCCCTCCACTTT
CDR3: CASSLLRTGELNSPLHF

D: TRBD1
length: 18
V: TRBV28
J: TRBJ1-5
size: NA
DNA: TGTGCCAGCAGTTTGTCCCGAGCGCAGGGGGGTCGCAATCAGCCCCAGCATTTT
CDR3: CASSLSRAQGGRNQPQHF